The rows below give T cell receptor beta chains drawn from one sample of a study of cytomegalovirus exposure and HLA in healthy donors. The assay was immunoSEQ multiplex PCR, and TCRdb's table has in-frame clones only and misses some. Of roughly 190,000 clones in the sample, around 80% are singletons; the top ten hold 1.7%. Sample: PBMCs. These receptors all stem from a woman aged 18-29 years in good health and CMV-seronegative. Each CDR3 is given with its conserved first and last residue. Fields, in order: D gene, V gene, clone size, J gene, CDR3 DNA, CDR3 protein. A D gene is named only where the DNA matches it firmly. The size field is filled for only some rows; it gives once, few, many or a size class.

.	TRBV4-3	few	TRBJ2-4	TGCGCCAGCAGCCAAGATACCAGTCGGGGCATTCAGTACTTC	CASSQDTSRGIQYF
TRBD2	TRBV4-3	.	TRBJ2-1	TGCGCCAGCAGCCAAGATCCCAGCGGGATCGACAATGAGCAGTTCTTC	CASSQDPSGIDNEQFF
TRBD1	TRBV5-6	.	TRBJ1-1	TGTGCCAGCAGCTTGGGAGGGGGCAGCGACACTGAAGCTTTCTTT	CASSLGGGSDTEAFF
.	TRBV28	.	TRBJ1-5	TGTGCCAGCAGGTCCTATAGCAATCAGCCCCAGCATTTT	CASRSYSNQPQHF
.	TRBV12-5	.	TRBJ2-1	TGTGCTAGTGGTTTGCCCGGCAATGAGCAGTTCTTC	CASGLPGNEQFF
.	TRBV27	.	TRBJ2-1	TGTGCCAGCAGTTTACTGTCGGGTGCCTACAATGAGCAGTTCTTC	CASSLLSGAYNEQFF
.	TRBV14	.	TRBJ2-6	TGTGCCAGCAGCCTATGGGGCGGTGGGGCCAACGTCCTGACTTTC	CASSLWGGGANVLTF
.	TRBV7-2	.	TRBJ2-4	TGTGCCAGCAGCACGGGTAGATTAGCCAAAAACATTCAGTACTTC	CASSTGRLAKNIQYF
TRBD2	TRBV7-9	.	TRBJ2-7	TGTGCCAGCAGCTTAGGGACTAGCGGGAACGTCGAGCAGTGCTTC	CASSLGTSGNVEQCF
TRBD2	TRBV6-5	.	TRBJ2-2	TGTGCCAGCAGACGGACTAGAGGAGGGGAGCTGTTTTTT	CASRRTRGGELFF
.	TRBV4-1	.	TRBJ2-5	TGCGCCAGCAGCCCCAGCGCTACTGAAGAGACCCAGTACTTC	CASSPSATEETQYF
.	TRBV4-2	.	TRBJ1-2	TGTGCCAGCAGCCATCCGGTGCTCATAACCGGGCAGGGAAACTATGGCTACACCTTC	CASSHPVLITGQGNYGYTF
.	TRBV19	.	TRBJ1-2	TGTGCCAGTAGTATTCCCTACTATGGCTACACCTTC	CASSIPYYGYTF
TRBD2	TRBV27	.	TRBJ2-7	TGTGCCAGCAGTCCCGAGTGGGAGGGCCGCGAGCAGTACTTC	CASSPEWEGREQYF
.	TRBV29-1	.	TRBJ1-1	TGCAGCGTTGTTGTTACGGTGAACACTGAAGCTTTCTTT	CSVVVTVNTEAFF
.	TRBV27	.	TRBJ2-7	TGTGCCAGCAGTTTGGGCGACTCCTACGAGCAGTACTTC	CASSLGDSYEQYF
TRBD1	TRBV28	.	TRBJ1-2	TGTGCCAGCAGTCCCTCGGACAGGCTGTATGGCTACACCTTC	CASSPSDRLYGYTF
.	TRBV4-1	.	TRBJ1-5	TGCGCCAGCAGCCAGGGGCCGGGACACTCGAATCAGCCCCAGCATTTT	CASSQGPGHSNQPQHF
TRBD1	TRBV15	.	TRBJ1-1	TGTGCCACCAGCAGGACAATCGGGACAGAGAACACTGAAGCTTTCTTT	CATSRTIGTENTEAFF
TRBD2	TRBV9	.	TRBJ2-1	TGTGCCAGCAGCCCGATTCTAGCGGGAGTTCTTCATGAGCAGTTCTTC	CASSPILAGVLHEQFF
TRBD1	TRBV5-1	.	TRBJ2-5	TGCGCCAGCAGCATGGGACAGGTTGAAGAGACCCAGTACTTC	CASSMGQVEETQYF
.	TRBV30	.	TRBJ2-1	TGTGCCTTCTTCCCCGGGGGAACCTCCTACAATGAGCAGTTCTTC	CAFFPGGTSYNEQFF
.	TRBV28	.	TRBJ2-7	TGTGCCAGCAGTTTATCCGGGAGAATCAACGAGCAGTACTTC	CASSLSGRINEQYF
.	TRBV10-1	.	TRBJ2-1	TGCGCCAGCAGTGATTCAGGGTTCTCCTACAATGAGCAGTTCTTC	CASSDSGFSYNEQFF
.	TRBV25-1	.	TRBJ2-7	TGTGCCAGCAGGGTGGACAGCTCCTACGAGCAGTACTTC	CASRVDSSYEQYF
.	TRBV4-2	.	TRBJ2-5	TGTGCCAGCAGCCAAGATTCAGTTCAAGAGACCCAGTACTTC	CASSQDSVQETQYF
.	TRBV28	.	TRBJ2-7	TGTGCCAGCAGAGAGGACTCGCAAATCTCCTACGAGCAGTACTTC	CASREDSQISYEQYF
TRBD2	TRBV4-3	.	TRBJ2-3	TGCGCCAGCAGCCGCAGGGTAATCCGGGAGGGCACAGATACGCAGTATTTT	CASSRRVIREGTDTQYF
.	TRBV27	.	TRBJ2-7	TGTGCCAGCAGTTTACGGAGTAATAGGTACGAGCAGTACTTC	CASSLRSNRYEQYF
.	TRBV28	.	TRBJ1-2	TGTGCCAGCACAACAAGCGTTGGAATGAATGGCTACACCTTC	CASTTSVGMNGYTF
.	TRBV27	.	TRBJ2-1	TGTGCCAGCAGTTTACAGGGGTTATTCAATGAGCAGTTCTTC	CASSLQGLFNEQFF
.	TRBV4-3	few	TRBJ1-4	TGCGCCAGCAGCCAAGATCCCGGGGGATCTTATGAAAAACTGTTTTTT	CASSQDPGGSYEKLFF
.	TRBV4-3	.	TRBJ2-1	TGCGCCAGCAGCCAAGATAGTCAGGCCTACAATGAGCAGTTCTTC	CASSQDSQAYNEQFF
TRBD1	TRBV6-5	.	TRBJ2-7	TGTGCCAGCAGTTACGTGGGACAGGGGGCCTCCGAGCAGTACTTC	CASSYVGQGASEQYF
.	TRBV29-1	.	TRBJ2-1	TGCAGCGTTGACATCGGGGAAGCTGATGAGCAGTTCTTC	CSVDIGEADEQFF
TRBD1	TRBV29-1	.	TRBJ1-2	TGCAGCGTAAAGGACAGGCCCCTGGATGGCTACACCTTC	CSVKDRPLDGYTF
.	TRBV27	.	TRBJ2-3	TGTGCCAGCAGTTCGAGGGATACGCAGTATTTT	CASSSRDTQYF
.	TRBV9	.	TRBJ1-2	TGTGCCAGCAGCGCTACAGCAAACTATGGCTACACCTTC	CASSATANYGYTF
TRBD2	TRBV7-2	once	TRBJ2-3	TGTGCCAGCAGTCAGACGTATGGGACTAGCGGGAGGGCCTCAGATACGCAGTATTTT	CASSQTYGTSGRASDTQYF
TRBD2	TRBV6-6	.	TRBJ2-5	TGTGCCAGCAGTTTAACGGGAGGGCCGAGAGAGACCCAGTACTTC	CASSLTGGPRETQYF
.	TRBV4-1	.	TRBJ2-7	TGCGCCAGCAGTTGGGATCGGGGCTACGAGCAGTACTTC	CASSWDRGYEQYF
.	TRBV5-4	.	TRBJ2-3	TGTGCCAGCAGCTTCTCAGGGGTAGATACGCAGTATTTT	CASSFSGVDTQYF
.	TRBV19	.	TRBJ2-7	TGTGCCAGTAGTACTACCGGGACATTCTACGAGCAGTACTTC	CASSTTGTFYEQYF
.	TRBV30	.	TRBJ1-2	TGTGCCTGGAGTGCAAATAACTATGGCTACACCTTC	CAWSANNYGYTF
TRBD1	TRBV9	.	TRBJ1-2	TGTGCCAGCAGCGTAGAAGGAAACAGGGGTTCTAACTATGGCTACACCTTC	CASSVEGNRGSNYGYTF
TRBD1	TRBV2	.	TRBJ2-7	TGTGCCAGTCAACGCCAGGGGGCGCGGTACGAGCAGTACTTC	CASQRQGARYEQYF
TRBD1	TRBV7-2	.	TRBJ2-2	TGTGCCAGCAGCCGACGGTGGACAGGGGGTCAAAACACCGGGGAGCTGTTTTTT	CASSRRWTGGQNTGELFF
.	TRBV19	.	TRBJ2-7	TGTGCCAGTAGCAGGGACACCGGCTACTACGAGCAGTACTTC	CASSRDTGYYEQYF